The 24 T cell receptor beta chains listed next were all sequenced from one sample in a study of blood T cell repertoires in COVID-19. TCRdb keeps only in-frame clones here, not all; method: immunoSEQ multiplex PCR. Here the sample spans 140,000 to 150,000 clones, over 70% being singletons. Sequencing input: peripheral blood. These receptors were obtained from a woman aged 55-75 years with acute or convalescent COVID-19.

The CDR3 region is CSARGNTEAFF. In nucleotides, the CDR3 is TGCAGCGCCAGGGGGAACACTGAAGCTTTCTTT. The chain combines TRBV29-1 with TRBJ1-1; tentative D call: TRBD1 (6 bases). CDR1 SQVTM and CDR2 ANQGSEA come from the germline V gene. V lost 7 bases and J 1 base, leaving 7 bases between the germline ends. The CDR3 covers 11 residues.

The rearrangement joins TRBV7-2 to TRBJ2-4, with D possibly TRBD1 on 5 matching bases. The CDR3 has 16 residues. From germline, CDR1 is SGHTA and CDR2 FQGNSA. V dropped 2 bases and J dropped 1 base, with 12 bases sitting between them. The CDR3 sequence: CASSLWAQGAKNIQYF. CDR3 DNA sequence: TGTGCCAGCAGCTTATGGGCTCAGGGTGCCAAAAACATTCAGTACTTC.

The chain combines TRBV10-3 with TRBJ2-2; tentative D call: TRBD2 (5 bases). The germline V gene has CDR1 ENHRY and CDR2 SYGVKD. The CDR3 contains 13 residues. V lost 7 bases to trimming and J lost 5 bases, with 11 bases between them. The CDR3 region is CAIKSGSTGELFF. The CDR3 DNA reads TGTGCCATCAAAAGCGGATCAACCGGGGAGCTGTTTTTT.

The chain couples TRBV10-3 to TRBJ2-7, with a possible D match to TRBD2 (5 bases). V shed 11 bases and J shed 0 bases, with 14 bases lying between them. The CDR3 has 13 residues. Germline V lookup: CDR1 ENHRY, CDR2 SYGVKD. CDR3 loop: CASSAGVSYEQYF. The CDR3 DNA reads TGTGCCTCTTCCGCCGGGGTCTCCTACGAGCAGTACTTC.

This clone came up once. The chain combines TRBV21-1 with TRBJ1-4; the DNA was not compared with TRBD1, the D call given in the table. TRBV21-1 is marked as a pseudogene. The CDR3 loop spans 15 amino acids. The chain's CDR3 is CASRRTGVFHEKLFF. In DNA form, the CDR3 reads TGTGCCAGCAGGAGGACAGGGGTGTTTCATGAAAAACTGTTTTTT.

This chain joins TRBV15 and TRBJ1-4, with D perhaps TRBD1 (6 bases). CDR1 LNHNV and CDR2 YYDKDF come from the germline V gene (reference sequence). CDR3 length equals 17 residues. V was shortened by 0 bases and J by 8 bases, with 19 bases between the two germline ends. For the CDR3, the DNA is TGTGCCACCAGCAGAGATCGGGGGGCGCTTATTGGGGAAAAACTGTTTTTT. This sequence encodes CATSRDRGALIGEKLFF.

The rearrangement uses TRBV30 and TRBJ2-3; unclear D gene. Germline loops: CDR1 GTSNPN, CDR2 SVGIG (reference sequence). CDR3 size: 14 residues. Trimming cost V 0 bases and J 2 bases, with 9 bases left between them. The CDR3 coding sequence is TGTGCCTGGAGTGTAGTACAGTACACAGATACGCAGTATTTT. It codes for CAWSVVQYTDTQYF.

This clone turned up a few times. CDR3: CASSYRGNNSPLHF. The CDR3 DNA follows: TGTGCCAGCAGCTACAGGGGGAATAATTCACCCCTCCACTTT. The chain combines TRBV11-1 with TRBJ1-6; 8 bases line up with TRBD1. Germline trimming cut 4 bases from V and 5 bases from J; bases unmatched to any gene: 1. The CDR3 length is 14 residues. Germline V gene lookup returns CDR1 SGHAT and CDR2 FQDESV (reference sequence).

CDR3 residues: CATSERPKGAQYF. The CDR3 DNA reads as TGTGCCACCAGTGAGAGGCCAAAAGGGGCCCAGTACTTC. This chain connects TRBV24-1 to TRBJ2-5, with D maybe TRBD1 (5 bases). Germline V lookup: CDR1 KGHDR, CDR2 SFDVKD. The CDR3 runs to 13 residues. Trimming took off 4 bases at V and 9 bases at J, with 14 bases between the two ends.

This clone has more than one count but fewer than ten. The V call is TRBV7-2, the J call TRBJ2-3, with 9 bases lining up with TRBD2. Per germline, CDR1 SGHTA and CDR2 FQGNSA. V shed 5 bases, J shed 4 bases, and the junction held 7 bases outside the gene matches. This CDR3 contains 15 residues. The CDR3 DNA reads as TGTGCCAGCAGCCCTTTAGCGGGAGCCCCAGATACGCAGTATTTT. Its translation: CASSPLAGAPDTQYF.

This clone occurred once. V and J are TRBV6-5 and TRBJ1-1; the D gene is possibly TRBD1 (6 bases). V was shortened by 7 bases and J by 4 bases, with 10 bases between the two germline ends. This CDR3 has 12 amino acids. CDR1 MNHEY and CDR2 SVGAGI come from the germline V gene. CDR3 amino acids: CASKGVGTEAFF. DNA for the CDR3: TGTGCCAGCAAGGGGGTGGGCACTGAAGCTTTCTTT.

V and J are TRBV11-2 and TRBJ2-1; 12 nucleotides align to TRBD2. The CDR3 extends over 17 amino acids. Germline-derived CDR1 and CDR2 are SGHAT and FQNNGV. The J segment lost 2 bases and the V segment lost 4 bases, leaving 6 bases of the junction unmatched. DNA of the CDR3: TGTGCCAGCAGCTCTCTACTAGCGGGAGGACCCTACAATGAGCAGTTCTTC. Its translation is CASSSLLAGGPYNEQFF.

The CDR3 DNA reads TGTGCCAGCAGTGCGACAGAATTGAACACTGAAGCTTTCTTT. This sequence encodes CASSATELNTEAFF. This chain joins TRBV2 and TRBJ1-1, with D perhaps TRBD1 (5 bases). The CDR3 length is 14 residues. Trimming cost V 4 bases and J 0 bases, with 9 bases left between them. The germline V gene has CDR1 SNHLY and CDR2 FYNNEI.

The rearrangement joins TRBV5-1 to TRBJ1-4, with TRBD1 identical over 9 bases. CDR1 SGHRS and CDR2 YFSETQ come from the germline V gene. The CDR3 loop spans 14 amino acids. Germline trimming cut 4 bases from V and 8 bases from J; bases unmatched to any gene: 6. The CDR3 sequence is CASSRTGVGEKLFF. For the CDR3, the DNA is TGCGCCAGCAGCCGGACAGGGGTCGGCGAAAAACTGTTTTTT.

CDR3 nucleotides: TGCGCCAGCAGTGACTACGCCCTAGGGGATAGTGAGCAGTTCTTC. It yields the protein CASSDYALGDSEQFF. The chain joins TRBV10-1 to TRBJ2-1, with a tentative D call TRBD1 (5 bases). CDR3 size: 15 residues. Trimming pared 3 bases from V and 9 bases from J, leaving 18 bases between. Germline-derived CDR1 and CDR2 are WNHNN and SYGVQD (reference sequence).

The V gene is TRBV28, the J gene TRBJ1-1; possible D gene TRBD1, 6 bases. Looked up from germline, CDR1 is MDHEN and CDR2 is SYDVKM. V was pared by 5 bases and J by 8 bases, with 12 bases between. The length of the CDR3 is 12 residues. DNA for the CDR3: TGTGCCAGCAGTCAACAGGGATTAGAAGCTTTCTTT. This codes for CASSQQGLEAFF.

The genes are TRBV28 and TRBJ2-7, with 10 nucleotides matching TRBD2. Per germline, CDR1 MDHEN and CDR2 SYDVKM. This CDR3 region has 15 residues. J gave up 4 bases and V 7 bases, and 10 bases lay outside the gene matches. The DNA of the CDR3 is TGTGCCAGCACCCGACTAGCGGGCGGCGGGTACGAGCAGTACTTC. It yields the protein CASTRLAGGGYEQYF.

This clone was seen once. The chain combines TRBV11-3 with TRBJ2-7; tentatively, D is TRBD1 (5 bases). The CDR3 is 13 amino acids. Trimming shortened V by 2 bases and J by 3 bases, and 8 bases separated the two germline ends. Germline CDR1 SGHNT, CDR2 YENEEA. CDR3 in DNA: TGTGCCAGCAGCTTATATAGGGGCTACGAGCAGTACTTC. Translated: CASSLYRGYEQYF.

On this clone itself: Different DNA sequences within this sample yield the same CDR3. The V and J genes are TRBV6-6 and TRBJ2-1, with TRBD1 identical over 11 bases. Germline CDR1 MNHNY, CDR2 SVGAGI (reference sequence). J was trimmed by 8 bases and V by 2 bases; bases with no gene match: 8. This CDR3 is 16 amino acids long. This CDR3 reads CASSYPRTGGLDEQFF. CDR3 bases: TGTGCCAGCAGTTACCCCCGGACAGGGGGCTTAGATGAGCAGTTCTTC.

The chain carries TRBV3-1 (or the pseudogene TRBV3-2) and TRBJ2-7; unclear D gene. The CDR3 totals 16 residues. Germline V CDR1 and CDR2: LGHDT, YNNKEL (reference sequence). Trimming took 0 bases from V and 0 from J, leaving 12 bases between them. CDR3 DNA: TGTGCCAGCAGCCAAGATCTCGTAAGAGGCTCCTACGAGCAGTACTTC. Its translation: CASSQDLVRGSYEQYF.

The chain has TRBV18 and TRBJ2-1; D uncertain. Germline assignment: CDR1 KGHSH and CDR2 LQKENI. CDR3 length: 14 amino acids. The ends were cut back, 2 bases at V and 8 bases at J, with 13 bases in the middle. The CDR3 DNA reads TGTGCCAGCTCACCAACCCGCAGTGGCCATGAGCAGTTCTTC. Residues: CASSPTRSGHEQFF.

This clone appeared a single time. This chain connects TRBV11-2 to TRBJ2-2; D not resolved. The CDR3 is 16 amino acids. CDR1 SGHAT and CDR2 FQNNGV come from the germline V gene. Trimming removed 0 bases from V and 3 bases from J, with 11 bases in between. The CDR3 here is CASSLEGSWHTGELFF. The CDR3 DNA is TGTGCCAGCAGCTTAGAGGGTAGCTGGCACACCGGGGAGCTGTTTTTT.

The chain uses TRBV7-2 and TRBJ1-1, with D possibly TRBD1 on 6 matching bases. This CDR3 spans 14 amino acids. The germline gives CDR1 SGHTA, CDR2 FQGNSA. Trimming took off 5 bases at V and 4 bases at J, with 14 bases between the two ends. As DNA, the CDR3 is TGTGCCAGCAGCCCAGGACAGATGGGCACTGAAGCTTTCTTT. Residues: CASSPGQMGTEAFF.

The chain has TRBV28 and TRBJ2-5, with 7 bases fitting TRBD1. CDR1 and CDR2 from the germline V gene are MDHEN and SYDVKM. V gave up 6 bases and J gave up 4 bases; unmatched junction bases: 11. The CDR3 loop spans 15 amino acids. The CDR3 here is CASSKYYRGSETQYF. Here the CDR3 DNA reads TGTGCCAGCAGCAAGTACTACAGGGGATCAGAGACCCAGTACTTC.